This T cell receptor (beta chain) was retrieved from a study of PD-1 blockade in mismatch repair-deficient tumors. Study-level background: All were previously treated, progressing patients with some twelve mismatch repair-deficient cancer types.

Findings and caveats of the study: Tumor-resident clones, often undetectable pretreatment in blood, expanded then contracted after pembrolizumab.

The CDR3 length is 16 residues. Losses at the gene ends were 3 bases for V and 0 bases for J; bases not matched to a gene: 7. Germline CDR1 reads SGHRS; CDR2 reads YFSETQ. Every patient had mismatch repair deficiency by PCR or immunohistochemistry. Clones were read by immunoSEQ multiplex PCR, and TCRdb kept only the in-frame ones, dropping some. Among about 79,000 clones, roughly 80% were seen once, and the ten largest hold approximately 5.1%. Note on this clone: Its antigen is unidentified.

V and J are TRBV5-1 and TRBJ1-1, with 8 positions matching TRBD1. The sequence derives from an adult with mismatch repair-deficient cancer. Source: peripheral blood, taken 44 weeks after starting pembrolizumab. CDR3 residues: CASSWMTGEMNTEAFF. The CDR3 DNA reads TGCGCCAGCAGCTGGATGACAGGGGAGATGAACACTGAAGCTTTCTTT.